The 27 T cell receptor beta chains in this list originate from one sample, sequenced in a study of blood T cell repertoires in COVID-19. Repertoires were generated with immunoSEQ multiplex PCR, while TCRdb's copy carries only in-frame clones and drops some. This table has about 270,000 clones, approximately 90% appearing once. Sequenced input: PBMCs or T cells enriched from blood (not recorded which). The receptors were sampled from a man aged 35-49 years who had been exposed to COVID-19.

The V and J genes are TRBV7-9 and TRBJ2-7, with 11 bases fitting TRBD2. CDR3 size: 12 residues. Germline CDR1 reads SEHNR; CDR2 reads FQNEAQ (reference sequence). Trimming at V came to 5 bases and at J to 12 bases, leaving 6 bases not matched to a gene. Written as DNA, the CDR3 is TGTGCCAGCAGCACTAGCGGGAGTAACACGTACTTC. Its translation: CASSTSGSNTYF.

With regard to this clone: One junction end does not reproduce the germline sequence, and a read error may be involved. The gene calls are TRBV29-1 and TRBJ1-1; D uncertain. The CDR3 is 10 residues long. Germline lookup yields CDR1 SQVTM and CDR2 ANQGSEA. The CDR3 sequence: CSVGTLPNQF. CDR3 DNA sequence: TGCAGCGTTGGGACTCTCCCGAACCAATTT.

The rearrangement links TRBV19 to TRBJ1-1; 10 bases are shared with TRBD1. With 5 bases clipped from V and 1 base from J, the junction kept 10 bases outside the gene matches. The CDR3 runs to 17 residues. In germline, CDR1 is LNHDA, CDR2 SQIVND (reference sequence). The CDR3 coding sequence is TGTGCCAGTAGTTTTCGACAGGGGGCGCGAGGGAACACTGAAGCTTTCTTT. Translated, it gives CASSFRQGARGNTEAFF.

As DNA, the CDR3 is TGCGCCAGCAGCCTGACGGGTAACTATGGCTACACCTTC. It encodes CASSLTGNYGYTF. J is TRBJ1-2 and V is TRBV4-1; D not certain. Trimming took 4 bases from V and 1 from J, leaving 7 bases between them. Germline-derived CDR1 and CDR2 are MGHRA and YSYEKL. This CDR3 has 13 amino acids.

V gene TRBV5-5 combines with J gene TRBJ2-7; 9 nucleotides agree with TRBD2. The CDR3 is 18 residues long. Germline loops: CDR1 SGHKS, CDR2 YYEKEE (reference sequence). Losses at the gene ends were 5 bases for V and 0 bases for J; bases not matched to a gene: 15. CDR3: CASSRTLAGPGSSYEQYF. The DNA of the CDR3 is TGTGCCAGCAGTCGCACACTAGCGGGCCCTGGAAGCTCCTACGAGCAGTACTTC.

This clone has a single count. The V gene is TRBV11-2, the J gene TRBJ2-1; 7 bases match TRBD1. Germline V lookup: CDR1 SGHAT, CDR2 FQNNGV. The CDR3 loop spans 13 amino acids. The V segment lost 5 bases and the J segment 6 bases; nucleotides outside the gene matches: 4. CDR3 amino acids: CASSPGQFNEQFF. The CDR3 bases are TGTGCCAGCAGCCCGGGACAGTTCAATGAGCAGTTCTTC.

The rearrangement joins TRBV27 to TRBJ2-7; no firm D call. The CDR3 has 12 amino acids. In germline, CDR1 is MNHEY, CDR2 SMNVEV (reference sequence). The V gene lost 5 bases and the J gene lost 0 bases, with 5 bases spanning the gap. The CDR3 coding sequence is TGTGCCAGCAGTCCCAGCTCCTACGAGCAGTACTTC. It is translated as CASSPSSYEQYF.

This chain joins TRBV4-1 and TRBJ1-4; TRBD1 aligns across 7 bases. Germline values: CDR1 MGHRA, CDR2 YSYEKL. V was clipped by 3 bases and J by 4 bases; unmatched bases: 14. The CDR3 spans 18 residues. The CDR3 is CASSHIRGTDRFNEKLFF. The CDR3 region has the DNA TGCGCCAGCAGCCATATCCGGGGAACGGACAGGTTTAATGAAAAACTGTTTTTT.

This clone was detected once. This chain joins TRBV3-1 (or the pseudogene TRBV3-2) and TRBJ2-1; TRBD2 is a possible D gene (6 bases). The CDR3 sequence is 17 residues long. Trimming removed 1 base from V and 0 bases from J, with 13 bases in between. Germline CDR1 reads LGHDT; CDR2 reads YNNKEL (reference sequence). The CDR3 loop is CASSQGLEGGSYNEQFF. DNA for the CDR3: TGTGCCAGCAGCCAAGGACTGGAGGGAGGCTCCTACAATGAGCAGTTCTTC.

V usage is TRBV9 and J usage is TRBJ1-2; 7 bases align to TRBD1. V shed 6 bases and J 4 bases; nucleotides not matched to a gene: 12. CDR1 and CDR2 from the germline V gene are SGDLS and YYNGEE. The CDR3 has 15 residues. The CDR3 region is CASTPGEGASYGYTF. The CDR3 region has the DNA TGTGCCAGCACCCCTGGTGAGGGGGCTAGCTATGGCTACACCTTC. The entire variable domain, with the rest obtained from reference TRBV9 and TRBJ1-2, is as follows: DSGVTQTPKHLITATGQRVTLRCSPRSGDLSVYWYQQSLDQGLQFLIQYYNGEERAKGNILERFSAQQFPDLHSELNLSSLELGDSALYFCASTPGEGASYGYTFGSGTRLTVV.

The chain joins TRBV7-9 to TRBJ2-3; 12 bases agree with TRBD2. This CDR3 comprises 15 residues. V dropped 3 bases and J dropped 3; count of bases not matched to a gene: 1. The germline gives CDR1 SEHNR, CDR2 FQNEAQ (reference sequence). The CDR3 here is CASSLTSGRTDTQYF. The CDR3 region has the DNA TGTGCCAGCAGCTTGACTAGCGGGAGAACAGATACGCAGTATTTT.

This clone was seen a handful of times. The V call is TRBV30, the J call TRBJ1-6, with a tentative D call TRBD1 (5 bases). The CDR3 covers 14 residues. Germline-derived CDR1 and CDR2 are GTSNPN and SVGIG (reference sequence). Trimming took 5 bases from V and 7 from J, leaving 15 bases between them. The CDR3 here is CAWDQGYGNSPLHF. The CDR3 region has the DNA TGTGCCTGGGATCAGGGTTACGGGAATTCACCCCTCCACTTT.

The V and J genes are TRBV3-1 (or the pseudogene TRBV3-2) and TRBJ2-2; possibly TRBD2 for D (5 bases). V dropped 4 bases and J dropped 0 bases, with 9 bases sitting between them. Germline loops: CDR1 LGHDT, CDR2 YNNKEL (reference sequence). This CDR3 has 15 residues. CDR3 amino acids: CASSLEGSNTGELFF. For the CDR3, the DNA is TGTGCCAGCAGCCTCGAGGGCTCGAACACCGGGGAGCTGTTTTTT.

The chain couples TRBV9 to TRBJ2-6; D unresolved. The length of the CDR3 is 14 residues. CDR1 and CDR2 from the germline V gene are SGDLS and YYNGEE. V lost 0 bases and J 3 bases, leaving 4 bases between the germline ends. CDR3 nucleotide sequence: TGTGCCAGCAGCGTAGTCGGTGGGGCCAACGTCCTGACTTTC. Amino acid sequence: CASSVVGGANVLTF. The variable domain in full, completed from reference TRBV9 and TRBJ2-6, reads DSGVTQTPKHLITATGQRVTLRCSPRSGDLSVYWYQQSLDQGLQFLIQYYNGEERAKGNILERFSAQQFPDLHSELNLSSLELGDSALYFCASSVVGGANVLTFGAGSRLTVL.

The chain recombines TRBV19 with TRBJ2-1; 8 nucleotides agree with TRBD2. Germline-derived CDR1 and CDR2 are LNHDA and SQIVND (reference sequence). This CDR3 contains 16 residues. J was trimmed by 2 bases and V by 1 base; bases with no gene match: 4. The DNA for the CDR3 is TGTGCCAGTAGTATAGTAAGCGGGAGAGCCTACAATGAGCAGTTCTTC. Translating it yields CASSIVSGRAYNEQFF.

This clone is a singleton in its sample. The chain joins TRBV11-2 to TRBJ1-6; 7 bases line up with TRBD1. The CDR3 runs to 16 residues. Germline loops: CDR1 SGHAT, CDR2 FQNNGV. Germline trimming cut 5 bases from V and 3 bases from J; bases unmatched to any gene: 7. In nucleotides, the CDR3 is TGTGCCAGCAGCCGTGGACAGGCTGTCTATAATTCACCCCTCCACTTT. This sequence encodes CASSRGQAVYNSPLHF.

The chain employs TRBV28 and TRBJ1-4, with 8 bases that match TRBD1. Germline V gene sequence: CDR1 MDHEN, CDR2 SYDVKM. CDR3 length: 16 residues. V lost 6 bases, J lost 8 bases, and 14 bases stayed unmatched. Here the CDR3 DNA reads TGTGCCAGCAGGTTACTTGCCGGGACAGGTGGGGAAAAACTGTTTTTT. Its protein product is CASRLLAGTGGEKLFF.

The rearrangement joins TRBV6-5 to TRBJ1-1; tentative D call: TRBD1 (5 bases). The CDR3 extends over 14 amino acids. The ends were cut back, 7 bases at V and 5 bases at J, with 17 bases in the middle. The V gene's germline CDR1 is MNHEY and CDR2 SVGAGI. The CDR3 loop is CASTAGGKGTEAFF. CDR3 sequence (DNA): TGTGCCAGCACCGCCGGGGGGAAGGGGACTGAAGCTTTCTTT.

This chain connects TRBV28 to TRBJ2-1, with 14 bases that match TRBD2. V lost 7 bases and J lost 7; bases outside the gene matches: 18. The CDR3 has 19 amino acids. The germline V gene encodes CDR1 MDHEN and CDR2 SYDVKM. DNA for the CDR3: TGTGCCAGCACCGTGGGGACTAGCGGGAGAATCAATACGGGGAATGAGCAGTTCTTC. Amino acids: CASTVGTSGRINTGNEQFF.

The genes are TRBV19 and TRBJ1-4; TRBD1 matches at 9 bases. The V gene's germline CDR1 is LNHDA and CDR2 SQIVND (reference sequence). This CDR3 has 14 amino acids. The V gene end was trimmed by 6 bases and the J gene end by 7 bases; junction bases not matched to a gene: 6. The DNA of the CDR3 is TGTGCCAGTAGATCGACAGGGGGGAGTGAAAAACTGTTTTTT. Encoded protein: CASRSTGGSEKLFF.

Details on this clone: The junction and the germline gene differ at one end; a read error may be behind it. Within the sample, other DNA sequences also encode this same CDR3. V is TRBV2 and J is TRBJ2-7; 7 nucleotides line up with TRBD1. Germline V gene lookup returns CDR1 SNHLY and CDR2 FYNNEI. The CDR3 contains 15 residues. The CDR3 sequence is CASSYRQGAVYEQYF. In DNA, the CDR3 is TGTGCTAGCAGTTACAGACAGGGCGCCGTCTACGAGCAGTACTTC.

The chain joins TRBV28 to TRBJ1-2, with D possibly matching TRBD1 (6 bases). The germline V and J ends were trimmed by 6 bases and 6 bases, with 14 bases remaining between them. This CDR3 has 13 amino acids. The germline V gene has CDR1 MDHEN and CDR2 SYDVKM. CDR3 amino acids: CASRAPGENGYTF. The CDR3 coding sequence is TGTGCCAGCAGGGCTCCAGGGGAGAATGGCTACACCTTC.

The chain carries TRBV12-3 or TRBV12-4 and TRBJ2-2; perhaps TRBD1 as D (5 bases). The CDR3 sequence is 13 residues long. V was shortened by 6 bases and J by 6 bases, with 11 bases between the two germline ends. The DNA for the CDR3 is TGTGCCAGCAGGGCAGGGTACGCCGGGGAGCTGTTTTTT. It is translated as CASRAGYAGELFF.

Here the CDR3 reads CASSLEGQNYGYTF. The CDR3 region has the DNA TGTGCCAGCAGCTTGGAGGGACAGAACTATGGCTACACCTTC. This sequence joins TRBV5-4 and TRBJ1-2; 7 bases are a match to TRBD1. From germline, CDR1 is SGHNT and CDR2 YYREEE (reference sequence). The CDR3 has 14 residues. V gave up 0 bases and J gave up 2 bases; unmatched junction bases: 1.

The rearrangement joins TRBV7-9 to TRBJ2-1; TRBD2 agrees at 9 bases. CDR1 is SEHNR and CDR2 is FQNEAQ in the germline V gene (reference sequence). The CDR3 sequence is 16 residues long. The junction had 5 bases not matched to a gene; V was cut back by 5 bases and J by 0 bases. The CDR3 bases are TGTGCCAGCAGCCCCCGACTAGCGGTCTCCTACAATGAGCAGTTCTTC. Amino acid sequence: CASSPRLAVSYNEQFF. Complete variable domain (other parts from reference TRBV7-9 and TRBJ2-1): DTGVSQNPRHKITKRGQNVTFRCDPISEHNRLYWYRQTLGQGPEFLTYFQNEAQLEKSRLLSDRFSAERPKGSFSTLEIQRTEQGDSAMYLCASSPRLAVSYNEQFFGPGTRLTVL.

CDR3 sequence (DNA): TGCGCCAGCAGCCTAAGCGGCGGGGGAAATCAGCCCCAGCATTTT. This codes for CASSLSGGGNQPQHF. The chain links TRBV5-1 to TRBJ1-5; weak D call: TRBD1 (5 bases). CDR3 length: 15 residues. Germline V gene data show CDR1 as SGHRS and CDR2 as YFSETQ. Trimming cost V 4 bases and J 4 bases, with 15 bases left between them.

The CDR3 sequence: CASTPQGRWELFF. The CDR3 DNA reads TGTGCCAGCACCCCACAGGGGAGGTGGGAGCTGTTTTTT. The chain has TRBV5-5 and TRBJ2-2; maybe TRBD1 (7 bases). CDR1 SGHKS and CDR2 YYEKEE come from the germline V gene (reference sequence). Trimming took 6 bases from V and 9 from J, leaving 15 bases between them. CDR3 length: 13 amino acids.